This T cell receptor (beta chain) was found in a study of radiotherapy plus CTLA-4 blockade in lung cancer. Study-level results: Some TCR clones had been derived from tumors. These clones expanded in peripheral blood after radiotherapy plus ipilimumab.

Worth noting for this clone: Its specificity is not known.

Germline loops: CDR1 SNHLY, CDR2 FYNNEI. Trimming pared 1 base from V and 3 bases from J, leaving 9 bases between. CDR3 length equals 14 residues. Method: immunoSEQ multiplex PCR; TCRdb's copy keeps in-frame clones and lacks some. This table has about 39,000 clones, about four fifths appearing once. Focal radiation and CTLA-4 blockade (ipilimumab) were tested in chemo-refractory metastatic non-small-cell lung cancer patients. The rearrangement uses TRBV2 and TRBJ1-1; D might be TRBD1 (5 bases). The sequences come from peripheral blood, collected from a patient treated with radiotherapy plus ipilimumab. The clonotype comes from a human donor with non-small cell lung cancer that progressed on radiotherapy plus ipilimumab. The CDR3 loop reads CASSEDRSYTEAFF. Here the CDR3 DNA reads TGTGCCAGCAGTGAAGACAGGTCATACACTGAAGCTTTCTTT.